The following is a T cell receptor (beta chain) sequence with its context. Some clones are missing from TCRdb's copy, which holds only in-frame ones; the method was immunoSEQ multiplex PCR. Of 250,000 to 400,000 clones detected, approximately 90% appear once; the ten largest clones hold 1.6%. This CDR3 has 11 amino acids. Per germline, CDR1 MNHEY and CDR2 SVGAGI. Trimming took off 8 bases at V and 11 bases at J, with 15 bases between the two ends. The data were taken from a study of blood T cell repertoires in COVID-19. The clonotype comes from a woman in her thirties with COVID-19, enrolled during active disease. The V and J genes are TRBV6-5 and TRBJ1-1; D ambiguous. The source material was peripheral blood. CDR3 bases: TGTGCCAGCGGGCAATGGCATGAGGCTTTCTTT. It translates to CASGQWHEAFF.